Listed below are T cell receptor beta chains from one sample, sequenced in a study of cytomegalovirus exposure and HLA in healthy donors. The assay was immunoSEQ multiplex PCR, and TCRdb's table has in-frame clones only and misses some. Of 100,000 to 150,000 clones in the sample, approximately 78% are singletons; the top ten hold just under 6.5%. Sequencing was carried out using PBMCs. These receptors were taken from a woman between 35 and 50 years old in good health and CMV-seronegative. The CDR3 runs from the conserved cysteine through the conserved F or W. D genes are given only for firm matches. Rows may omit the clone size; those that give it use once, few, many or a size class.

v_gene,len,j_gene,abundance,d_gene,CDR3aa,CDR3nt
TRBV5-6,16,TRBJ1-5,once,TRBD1,CASSYGQGNSNQPQHF,TGTGCCAGCAGTTACGGACAGGGAAATAGCAATCAGCCCCAGCATTTT
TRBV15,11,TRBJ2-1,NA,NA,CATGIANEQFF,TGTGCCACCGGAATAGCCAATGAGCAGTTCTTC
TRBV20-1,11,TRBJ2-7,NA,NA,CSARLAYEQYF,TGCAGTGCTAGACTAGCATACGAGCAGTACTTC
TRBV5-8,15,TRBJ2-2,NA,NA,CASSLVGGAHGELFF,TGTGCCAGCAGCTTGGTAGGGGGAGCCCACGGGGAGCTGTTTTTT
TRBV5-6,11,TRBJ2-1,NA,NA,CASSLINEQFF,TGTGCCAGCAGCCTTATCAATGAGCAGTTCTTC
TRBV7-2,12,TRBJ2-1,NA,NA,CASSLIRTASFF,TGTGCCAGCAGCTTAATCCGGACTGCATCGTTCTTC
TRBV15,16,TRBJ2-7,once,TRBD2,CATSRGGSGGTYEQYF,TGTGCCACCAGCAGAGGCGGAAGCGGGGGAACCTACGAGCAGTACTTC
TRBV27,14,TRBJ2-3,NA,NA,CASSQHEGTDTQYF,TGTGCCAGCAGCCAACACGAGGGCACAGATACGCAGTATTTT
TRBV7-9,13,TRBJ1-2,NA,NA,CASRAQGLGGYTF,TGTGCCAGCAGAGCCCAGGGACTCGGTGGCTACACCTTC
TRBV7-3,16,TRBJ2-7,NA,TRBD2,CASSLGGLAGGGEQYF,TGTGCCAGCAGCTTAGGTGGACTAGCGGGAGGGGGCGAGCAGTACTTC
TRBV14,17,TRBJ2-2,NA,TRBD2,CASSQDGAGGRTGELFF,TGTGCCAGCAGCCAAGATGGTGCGGGAGGTCGGACCGGGGAGCTGTTTTTT
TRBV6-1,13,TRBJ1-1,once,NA,CASLGPGGTEAFF,TGTGCCAGCTTAGGACCCGGCGGGACTGAAGCTTTCTTT
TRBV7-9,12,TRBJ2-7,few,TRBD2,CSSSELAGEQYF,TGTTCCAGCAGCGAACTAGCGGGCGAGCAGTACTTC
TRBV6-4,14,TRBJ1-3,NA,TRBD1,CASKTGAGENTIYF,TGTGCCAGCAAGACAGGGGCAGGGGAAAACACCATATATTTT
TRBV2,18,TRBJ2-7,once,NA,CASSETQWAGSPPYEQYF,TGTGCCAGCAGTGAAACCCAATGGGCGGGGTCCCCCCCCTACGAGCAGTACTTC
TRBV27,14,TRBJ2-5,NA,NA,CASSLREREETQYF,TGTGCCAGCAGTTTACGGGAGCGAGAAGAGACCCAGTACTTC
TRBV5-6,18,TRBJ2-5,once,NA,CASSSIMTGIWTQETQYF,TGTGCCAGCAGCTCAATAATGACAGGCATTTGGACCCAAGAGACCCAGTACTTC
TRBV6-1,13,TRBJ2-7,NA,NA,CASSFGLRYEQYF,TGTGCCAGCAGTTTTGGACTACGCTACGAGCAGTACTTC